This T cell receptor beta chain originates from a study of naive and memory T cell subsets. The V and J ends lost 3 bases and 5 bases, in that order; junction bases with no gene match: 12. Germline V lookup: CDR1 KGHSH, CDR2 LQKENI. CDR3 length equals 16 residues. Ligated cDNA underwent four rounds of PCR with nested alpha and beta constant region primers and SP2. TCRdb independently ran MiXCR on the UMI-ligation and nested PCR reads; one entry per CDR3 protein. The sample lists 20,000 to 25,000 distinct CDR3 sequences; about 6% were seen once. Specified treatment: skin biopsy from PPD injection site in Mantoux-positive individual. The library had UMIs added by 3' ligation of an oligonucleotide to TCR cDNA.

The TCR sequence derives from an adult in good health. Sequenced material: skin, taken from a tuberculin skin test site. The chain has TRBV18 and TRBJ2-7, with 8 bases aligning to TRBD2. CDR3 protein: CASSPSHGRAPDEQYF. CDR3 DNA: TGTGCCAGCTCACCCTCCCACGGGAGGGCCCCAGACGAGCAGTACTTC.